The 24 T cell receptor beta chains below all came from one sample that was sequenced in a study of blood T cell repertoires in COVID-19. The repertoire was sequenced with immunoSEQ multiplex PCR; TCRdb's copy has only in-frame clones and lacks some. The repertoire includes about 300,000 clones, 83% of them detected once, and approximately 9% sits in the top ten. The sequencing input was peripheral blood. Receptor source: a woman aged 45-65 years who had recovered from COVID-19.

V and J are TRBV25-1 and TRBJ2-3; maybe TRBD2 (6 bases). V lost 2 bases to trimming and J lost 5 bases, with 17 bases between them. The CDR3 runs 16 residues. Germline lookup yields CDR1 MGHDK and CDR2 SYGVNS. CDR3 sequence (DNA): TGTGCCAGCAGTGAAGCAGGCGGGAACGGACGAGATACGCAGTATTTT. It is translated as CASSEAGGNGRDTQYF.

This chain connects TRBV5-8 to TRBJ1-4; TRBD1 is a possible D gene (5 bases). V gave up 1 base and J gave up 5 bases, with 15 bases separating them. Germline V lookup: CDR1 SGHTS, CDR2 YDEGEE. The CDR3 runs 16 residues. The CDR3 region is CASSLLDGQLNEKLFF. In DNA, the CDR3 is TGTGCCAGCAGCTTGCTAGACGGACAATTGAATGAAAAACTGTTTTTT.

The rearrangement uses TRBV7-3 and TRBJ2-3, with D perhaps TRBD2 (6 bases). Germline V lookup: CDR1 SGHTA, CDR2 FQGTGA. V lost 0 bases, J lost 6 bases, and 10 bases lay in between. The CDR3 loop spans 14 amino acids. The CDR3 coding sequence is TGTGCCAGCAGCTTAACTCCAGGGACTGATACGCAGTATTTT. Encoded protein: CASSLTPGTDTQYF.

This clone was observed once. This chain connects TRBV14 to TRBJ1-4, with 8 bases lining up with TRBD1. Losses at the gene ends were 4 bases for V and 6 bases for J; bases not matched to a gene: 4. The CDR3 totals 14 residues. Per the germline V gene, CDR1 is SGHDN and CDR2 is FVKESK. CDR3 amino acids: CASSRAGGYEKLFF. The CDR3 nucleotides are TGTGCCAGCAGCCGGGCAGGGGGCTATGAAAAACTGTTTTTT. The full variable domain, with the rest looked up from reference TRBV14 and TRBJ1-4, is EAGVTQFPSHSVIEKGQTVTLRCDPISGHDNLYWYRRVMGKEIKFLLHFVKESKQDESGMPNNRFLAERTGGTYSTLKVQPAELEDSGVYFCASSRAGGYEKLFFGSGTQLSVL.

The V gene is TRBV6-1, the J gene TRBJ1-5; tentative D call: TRBD1 (6 bases). This CDR3 spans 16 amino acids. The V gene's germline CDR1 is MNHNS and CDR2 SASEGT. V was cut by 8 bases and J by 0 bases, with 17 bases left in between. The CDR3 sequence: CASGGVKGVSNQPQHF. CDR3 nucleotides: TGTGCCAGCGGTGGGGTCAAGGGGGTTAGCAATCAGCCCCAGCATTTT.

The chain is built from TRBV6-1 and TRBJ1-6; possibly TRBD1 for D (6 bases). Germline CDR1 reads MNHNS; CDR2 reads SASEGT. V was clipped by 2 bases and J by 7 bases, with 12 bases between them. The CDR3 is made up of 15 amino acids. This chain's CDR3 is CASSEIRGANSPLHF. The CDR3 DNA sequence: TGTGCCAGCAGTGAAATTCGGGGGGCGAATTCACCCCTCCACTTT.

The rearrangement uses TRBV19 and TRBJ2-7; 9 bases agree with TRBD2. The junction had 10 bases not matched to a gene; V was cut back by 6 bases and J by 7 bases. This CDR3 is built from 14 residues. The germline gives CDR1 LNHDA, CDR2 SQIVND (reference sequence). The chain's CDR3 is CASRGAGGHWEQYF. The CDR3 DNA reads TGTGCCAGTAGAGGAGCGGGGGGACACTGGGAGCAGTACTTC.

The chain has TRBV11-2 and TRBJ2-7, with D tentatively TRBD1 (5 bases). The CDR3 has 16 amino acids. The V gene's germline CDR1 is SGHAT and CDR2 FQNNGV. Trimming removed 0 bases at V and 3 bases at J, with 15 bases between. The CDR3 nucleotides are TGTGCCAGCAGCTTAGATCAGGGTCCGGGTAGCTACGAGCAGTACTTC. Protein sequence: CASSLDQGPGSYEQYF.

The chain is built from TRBV27 and TRBJ2-2; TRBD1 aligns across 7 bases. The CDR3 totals 17 residues. Trimming took 2 bases from V and 4 from J; bases not matched to a gene: 10. Germline CDR1 is MNHEY and CDR2 is SMNVEV (reference sequence). The CDR3 protein is CASSLLRTGLGTGELFF. The CDR3 nucleotides are TGTGCCAGCAGTTTACTTCGGACAGGCCTGGGCACCGGGGAGCTGTTTTTT.

This clone was seen more than once but under ten times. The chain employs TRBV5-1 and TRBJ2-7; 11 bases line up with TRBD1. V dropped 4 bases and J dropped 1; count of bases not matched to a gene: 7. Germline CDR1 reads SGHRS; CDR2 reads YFSETQ. This CDR3 region has 16 residues. The CDR3 is CASSIGQGATSYEQYF. CDR3 sequence (DNA): TGCGCCAGCAGCATCGGACAGGGGGCCACATCCTACGAGCAGTACTTC.

J is TRBJ2-7 and V is TRBV4-2, with 7 bases matching TRBD1. This CDR3 is 16 amino acids long. CDR1 LGHNA and CDR2 YNFKEQ come from the germline V gene. V shed 3 bases and J 3 bases; nucleotides not matched to a gene: 11. The chain's CDR3 is CASSQTIGAGGYEQYF. CDR3 DNA: TGTGCCAGCAGCCAGACCATCGGGGCAGGGGGCTACGAGCAGTACTTC.

This chain links TRBV7-2 with TRBJ2-7; tentatively, D is TRBD1 (6 bases). V shed 5 bases and J shed 2 bases, with 16 bases lying between them. The CDR3 extends over 15 amino acids. CDR1 is SGHTA and CDR2 is FQGNSA in the germline V gene. The CDR3 protein is CASSKAGAGTYEQYF. CDR3 DNA sequence: TGTGCCAGCAGCAAAGCAGGGGCCGGTACCTACGAGCAGTACTTC.

In this sample, this clone turned up a few times. This chain joins TRBV2 and TRBJ2-1; 9 bases map to TRBD2. J gave up 2 bases and V 6 bases, and 5 bases lay outside the gene matches. Germline CDR1 and CDR2: SNHLY and FYNNEI. The CDR3 is 15 residues long. The chain's CDR3 is CASRATSGPYNEQFF. The DNA for the CDR3 is TGTGCCAGCAGAGCTACTAGCGGGCCCTACAATGAGCAGTTCTTC.

V and J are TRBV6-2 or TRBV6-3 and TRBJ1-2; D possibly corresponds to TRBD1 (5 bases). From germline, CDR1 is MNHEY and CDR2 SVGEGT. V lost 5 bases to trimming and J lost 0 bases, with 13 bases between them. CDR3 size: 15 residues. CDR3 nucleotide sequence: TGTGCCAGCAGTCCGACCCAGGGCGCTAACTATGGCTACACCTTC. This encodes CASSPTQGANYGYTF.

The chain has TRBV5-6 and TRBJ1-5; weak D call: TRBD1 (5 bases). The CDR3 extends over 14 amino acids. The germline CDR1 and CDR2 sequences are SGHDT and YYEEEE. The V gene lost 0 bases and the J gene lost 5 bases, with 9 bases spanning the gap. Here the CDR3 DNA reads TGTGCCAGCAGCTTGGTAGGGGAGGATCAGCCCCAGCATTTT. Protein product: CASSLVGEDQPQHF.

The V and J genes are TRBV28 and TRBJ1-5; weak D call: TRBD1 (5 bases). Germline V CDR1 and CDR2: MDHEN, SYDVKM. The germline V and J ends were trimmed by 7 bases and 6 bases, with 16 bases remaining between them. This CDR3 comprises 14 residues. This CDR3 reads CASTPSGSSQPQHF. The CDR3 nucleotides are TGTGCCAGCACCCCCTCAGGGTCAAGTCAGCCCCAGCATTTT.

This clone was recorded only once. The junction departs from the called germline gene at one end, perhaps through a read error. The V call is TRBV14, the J call TRBJ1-2, with D unresolved. The CDR3 runs 13 residues. Per germline, CDR1 SGHDN and CDR2 FVKESK. As DNA, the CDR3 is TGTGCCAGCAGCCAAGCCAGAAGCGGAGGCCTACGCTTC. Translated: CASSQARSGGLRF. Filled out from reference TRBV14 and TRBJ1-2, the complete variable domain reads EAGVTQFPSHSVIEKGQTVTLRCDPISGHDNLYWYRRVMGKEIKFLLHFVKESKQDESGMPNNRFLAERTGGTYSTLKVQPAELEDSGVYFCASSQARSGGLRFGSGTRLTVV.

This clone was found a few times. The chain employs TRBV28 and TRBJ1-1; 7 nucleotides match TRBD1. The CDR3 length is 12 residues. The V gene end was trimmed by 8 bases and the J gene end by 11 bases; junction bases not matched to a gene: 11. CDR1 is MDHEN and CDR2 is SYDVKM in the germline V gene. The CDR3 sequence: CASRDSPMGAFF. In DNA form, the CDR3 reads TGTGCCAGCCGGGACAGCCCCATGGGTGCTTTCTTT.

The genes are TRBV28 and TRBJ2-3; 11 bases match TRBD2. Germline CDR1 reads MDHEN; CDR2 reads SYDVKM. The length of the CDR3 is 17 residues. The V gene end was trimmed by 4 bases and the J gene end by 3 bases; junction bases not matched to a gene: 9. The CDR3 DNA is TGTGCCAGCAGTTCCTCCATAGCGGGGGGGCCAACAGATACGCAGTATTTT. Protein sequence: CASSSSIAGGPTDTQYF.

The chain combines TRBV7-9 with TRBJ1-1; 9 bases fit TRBD1. Germline CDR1 SEHNR, CDR2 FQNEAQ (reference sequence). This CDR3 is built from 14 residues. The V segment lost 5 bases and the J segment 4 bases; nucleotides outside the gene matches: 5. This CDR3 is CASSLQGAFTEAFF. As DNA, the CDR3 is TGTGCCAGCAGCCTACAGGGGGCTTTCACTGAAGCTTTCTTT.

This clone occurred a few times. V and J are TRBV19 and TRBJ1-3, with D possibly being TRBD1 (6 bases). V was clipped by 3 bases and J by 0 bases, with 15 bases between them. The CDR3 extends over 17 amino acids. Germline CDR1 reads LNHDA; CDR2 reads SQIVND (reference sequence). CDR3 nucleotides: TGTGCCAGTAGTATGGTGGGGGCCCTTCTCTCTGGAAACACCATATATTTT. Amino acid sequence: CASSMVGALLSGNTIYF. Full variable domain (missing parts from reference TRBV19 and TRBJ1-3): DGGITQSPKYLFRKEGQNVTLSCEQNLNHDAMYWYRQDPGQGLRLIYYSQIVNDFQKGDIAEGYSVSREKKESFPLTVTSAQKNPTAFYLCASSMVGALLSGNTIYFGEGSWLTVV.

The count of this clone is one. This chain uses TRBV28 with TRBJ2-5, with 13 bases lining up with TRBD2. The length of the CDR3 is 15 residues. CDR1 is MDHEN, CDR2 SYDVKM, per germline. J was trimmed by 4 bases and V by 6 bases; bases with no gene match: 5. The DNA of the CDR3 is TGTGCCAGCAGGATCACTAGCGGGGGGGGAGAGACCCAGTACTTC. Protein product: CASRITSGGGETQYF.

The rearrangement links TRBV28 to TRBJ1-3; the match to TRBD1 covers 8 bases. This CDR3 is 14 amino acids long. The junction had 2 bases not matched to a gene; V was cut back by 7 bases and J by 0 bases. Per the germline V gene, CDR1 is MDHEN and CDR2 is SYDVKM. The CDR3 here is CASIGTGSGNTIYF. CDR3 nucleotides: TGTGCCAGCATTGGGACAGGCTCTGGAAACACCATATATTTT.

The chain combines TRBV5-1 with TRBJ1-1, with D possibly being TRBD1 (5 bases). Germline-derived CDR1 and CDR2 are SGHRS and YFSETQ. The CDR3 runs to 15 residues. V was shortened by 4 bases and J by 0 bases, with 13 bases between the two germline ends. The CDR3 region is CASSPAAGVNTEAFF. As DNA, the CDR3 is TGCGCCAGCAGCCCGGCCGCGGGGGTGAACACTGAAGCTTTCTTT.